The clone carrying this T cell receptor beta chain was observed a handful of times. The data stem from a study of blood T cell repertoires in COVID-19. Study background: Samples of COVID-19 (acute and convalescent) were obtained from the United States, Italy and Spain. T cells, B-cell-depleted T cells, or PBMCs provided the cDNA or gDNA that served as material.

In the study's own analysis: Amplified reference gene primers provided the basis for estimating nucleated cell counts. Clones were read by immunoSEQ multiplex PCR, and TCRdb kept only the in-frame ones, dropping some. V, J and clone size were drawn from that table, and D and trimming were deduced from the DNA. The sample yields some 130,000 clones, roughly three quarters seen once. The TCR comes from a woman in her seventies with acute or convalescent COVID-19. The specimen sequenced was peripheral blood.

CDR3 in amino acids: CASSRGQNTEAFF. In DNA form, the CDR3 reads TGTGCCAGCAGCCGAGGACAGAACACTGAAGCTTTCTTT. The chain couples TRBV28 to TRBJ1-1, with D possibly being TRBD1 (5 bases). The CDR3 runs to 13 residues. Trimming removed 6 bases at V and 1 base at J, with 9 bases between. Germline lookup yields CDR1 MDHEN and CDR2 SYDVKM.